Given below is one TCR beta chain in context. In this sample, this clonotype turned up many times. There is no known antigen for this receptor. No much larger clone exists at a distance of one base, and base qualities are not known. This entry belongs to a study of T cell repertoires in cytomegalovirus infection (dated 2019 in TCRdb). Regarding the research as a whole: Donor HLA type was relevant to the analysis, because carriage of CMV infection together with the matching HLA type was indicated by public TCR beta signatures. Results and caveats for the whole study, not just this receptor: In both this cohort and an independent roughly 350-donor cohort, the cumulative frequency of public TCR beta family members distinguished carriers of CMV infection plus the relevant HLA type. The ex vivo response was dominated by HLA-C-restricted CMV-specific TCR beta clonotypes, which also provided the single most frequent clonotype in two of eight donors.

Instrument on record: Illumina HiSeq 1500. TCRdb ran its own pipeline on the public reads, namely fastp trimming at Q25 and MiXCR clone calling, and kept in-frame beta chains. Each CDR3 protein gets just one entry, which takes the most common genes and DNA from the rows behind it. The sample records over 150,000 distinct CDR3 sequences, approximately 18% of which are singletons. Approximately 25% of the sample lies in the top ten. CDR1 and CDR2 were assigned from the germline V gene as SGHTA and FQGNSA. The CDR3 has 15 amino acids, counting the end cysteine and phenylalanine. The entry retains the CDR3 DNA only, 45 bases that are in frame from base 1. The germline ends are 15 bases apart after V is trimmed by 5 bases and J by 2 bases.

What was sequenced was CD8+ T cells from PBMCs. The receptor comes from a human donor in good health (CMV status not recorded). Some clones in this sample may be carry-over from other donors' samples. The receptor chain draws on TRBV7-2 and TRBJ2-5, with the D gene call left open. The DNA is TGTGCCAGCAGCACCGGGCCCTCTCCGCAAGAGACCCAGTACTTC. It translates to CASSTGPSPQETQYF.